This TCR beta chain comes out of a study of T-cell reconstitution after alpha-beta-depleted transplantation in children. V was clipped by 5 bases and J by 0 bases, with 14 bases between them. Germline lookup yields CDR1 MNHEY and CDR2 SMNVEV (reference sequence). The CDR3 is made up of 16 amino acids. For this clonotype: Its specificity is unknown.

Unique molecular identifiers were built into the TCRbeta library. TCRdb processed the PCR reads anew with MiXCR; each CDR3 protein has one entry. The sample carries 530,000 or so distinct CDR3 sequences, around 27% recorded once. Study-wide points: Two months or so post-transplant, alpha-beta T cells reportedly derived from several hundred expanded graft clones.

The sample was PBMCs, taken before TCRalphabeta/CD19-depleted stem cell transplant. The receptor's source is a boy less than two years old with Wiskott-Aldrich syndrome, due to receive a stem cell transplant. The rearrangement joins TRBV27 to TRBJ2-1; tentatively, D is TRBD1 or TRBD2 (5 bases each). For the CDR3, the DNA is TGTGCCAGCAGTCCGCCCCTTGGGGGCTCCTACAATGAGCAGTTCTTC. Residues: CASSPPLGGSYNEQFF.